The subject of this entry is one T cell receptor beta chain. Its antigen is still unknown. The data were produced by immunoSEQ multiplex PCR, yet TCRdb's version contains in-frame clones alone and is incomplete. Altogether hundreds of thousands of clones are present, 90% to 96% being singletons, with the ten largest covering approximately 0.06%. This entry belongs to a study of shared clonotypes between healthy human individuals. Overall study findings and caveats: Represented diversity (both genetic and exposure-history) was limited by the small number of donors.

CD4+ cells yielded CD45RA+ naive and CD45RA-negative memory subsets. This TCR came from a woman in her thirties in good health. Material for sequencing was naive CD4+ T cells sorted from blood. Subset: CD45RA+ positively selected.

CDR3 amino acids: CASSQQGQGANQPQHF. CDR3 nucleotide sequence: TGTGCCAGTAGTCAACAGGGACAGGGCGCCAATCAGCCCCAGCATTTT. V gene TRBV19 combines with J gene TRBJ1-5; 9 bases align to TRBD1. Trimming took 5 bases from V and 3 from J; bases not matched to a gene: 8. This CDR3 comprises 16 residues. Looked up from germline, CDR1 is LNHDA and CDR2 is SQIVND (reference sequence).